A single sample is the source of the 8 T cell receptor beta chains below, sequenced in a study of control samples from healthy donors and cancer patients. Measured with immunoSEQ multiplex PCR; TCRdb has only the in-frame clones, and not every one. Among some 79,000 clones, around nine tenths were seen once, and the ten largest hold over 5.5%. The sequencing sample was made of blood. The receptors were gathered from a man over 45 in good health.

The V gene is TRBV30, the J gene TRBJ1-3; possible D gene TRBD1, 5 bases. The CDR3 runs 16 residues. Trimming took off 4 bases at V and 0 bases at J, with 16 bases between the two ends. The germline CDR1 and CDR2 sequences are GTSNPN and SVGIG (reference sequence). CDR3 protein: CAWTLTGVPSGNTIYF. The CDR3 DNA is TGTGCCTGGACCCTTACAGGTGTCCCCTCTGGAAACACCATATATTTT.

The V and J genes are TRBV6-1 and TRBJ1-3, with a tentative D call TRBD1 (5 bases). The CDR3 runs to 15 residues. The V and J ends lost 2 bases and 2 bases respectively, with 10 bases between them. CDR1 is MNHNS, CDR2 SASEGT, per germline. For the CDR3, the DNA is TGTGCCAGCAGTGAACAAGGGACCACTGGAAACACCATATATTTT. Protein product: CASSEQGTTGNTIYF.

The chain combines TRBV7-9 with TRBJ1-5; 9 bases agree with TRBD1. Germline assignment: CDR1 SEHNR and CDR2 FQNEAQ (reference sequence). Trimming cost V 3 bases and J 4 bases; bases outside gene matches: 4. This CDR3 region has 15 residues. The CDR3 coding sequence is TGTGCCAGCAGCTTGGGGACAGGGTCGAATCAGCCCCAGCATTTT. This codes for CASSLGTGSNQPQHF.

The V and J genes are TRBV2 and TRBJ2-5; the D gene could be TRBD1 or TRBD2 (5 bases each). This CDR3 is built from 16 residues. The ends were cut back, 3 bases at V and 2 bases at J, with 16 bases in the middle. Germline loops: CDR1 SNHLY, CDR2 FYNNEI. In DNA, the CDR3 is TGTGCCAGCAGTGACGATCGGTTTGGGGGACAAGAGACCCAGTACTTC. Amino acid sequence: CASSDDRFGGQETQYF.

J is TRBJ2-3 and V is TRBV18; 13 bases are shared with TRBD2. CDR1 is KGHSH and CDR2 is LQKENI in the germline V gene. Losses at the gene ends were 2 bases for V and 2 bases for J; bases not matched to a gene: 4. CDR3 length equals 17 residues. This CDR3 is CASSPGLAGAATDTQYF. The CDR3 bases are TGTGCCAGCTCACCAGGACTAGCGGGGGCCGCCACAGATACGCAGTATTTT.

This chain links TRBV2 with TRBJ2-1, with D unclear. The V and J ends lost 4 bases and 0 bases respectively, with 10 bases between them. The CDR3 contains 15 residues. The germline V gene encodes CDR1 SNHLY and CDR2 FYNNEI. The CDR3 loop is CASSVGRSSYNEQFF. In nucleotides, the CDR3 is TGTGCCAGCAGTGTGGGCAGGAGCTCCTACAATGAGCAGTTCTTC. Variable domain in full (rest from reference TRBV2 and TRBJ2-1): EPEVTQTPSHQVTQMGQEVILRCVPISNHLYFYWYRQILGQKVEFLVSFYNNEISEKSEIFDDQFSVERPDGSNFTLKIRSTKLEDSAMYFCASSVGRSSYNEQFFGPGTRLTVL.

In DNA form, the CDR3 reads TGTGCCAGCAGCCATCCCCGACAGGGGGGGACGCATCAGCCCCAGCATTTT. The encoded protein is CASSHPRQGGTHQPQHF. The chain recombines TRBV4-2 with TRBJ1-5, with TRBD1 matching over 9 bases. Germline-derived CDR1 and CDR2 are LGHNA and YNFKEQ. This CDR3 region has 17 residues. The trim removed 3 bases at V and 5 bases at J, leaving 11 bases unmatched.

The chain links TRBV7-6 to TRBJ2-1; the D gene is possibly TRBD1 (5 bases). In germline, CDR1 is SGHVS, CDR2 FNYEAQ. Trimming shortened V by 6 bases and J by 1 base, and 10 bases separated the two germline ends. CDR3 length: 14 amino acids. CDR3 in DNA: TGTGCCAGCAGTATAGGGGCTTCCTACAATGAGCAGTTCTTC. It codes for CASSIGASYNEQFF.